The present entry profiles one TCR beta chain with its context. Enrolment of Seattle patients took place during active infection, and they were followed longitudinally. This record comes from a study of blood T cell repertoires in COVID-19. Across the study: The samples span acute and convalescent COVID-19 from the United States, Italy and Spain. Nucleic acid was either cDNA or gDNA, and it came from T cells, B-cell-depleted T cells, or PBMCs.

Authors' analysis steps: The authors estimated nucleated cell counts from reference gene primer amplification. The assay was immunoSEQ multiplex PCR, and TCRdb's table has in-frame clones only and misses some. V, J and clone size were drawn from that table, and D and trimming were deduced from the DNA. Here the sample spans about 280,000 clones, about 90% being singletons. The CDR3 runs to 14 residues. V was pared by 3 bases and J by 2 bases, with 3 bases of the junction left unmatched. CDR1 and CDR2 from the germline V gene are SGHAT and FQDESV (reference sequence). The receptor comes from a woman younger than 45 with COVID-19, enrolled during active disease. Sequenced input: peripheral blood. The rearrangement joins TRBV11-1 to TRBJ1-1; 7 bases agree with TRBD1. This CDR3 is CASSLGQINTEAFF. The CDR3 DNA sequence: TGTGCCAGCAGCTTGGGACAGATTAACACTGAAGCTTTCTTT.